These T cell receptor beta chains were read from a single sample in a study of T cell responses to AZD1222 COVID-19 vaccine. Sequencing used immunoSEQ multiplex PCR; TCRdb keeps in-frame clones, though not all of them. Seen here are about 110,000 clones, approximately 89% observed once, and the top ten hold 3.1%. Sequences were derived from peripheral blood, sampled on day 0 of MenACWY control vaccination. Receptors were obtained from an adult in good health. Both conserved end residues are part of each CDR3. Fields, in order: J gene, V gene, CDR3 protein.

j_gene: TRBJ2-2
v_gene: TRBV5-1
CDR3aa: CASSLAYGATGELFF

j_gene: TRBJ1-3
v_gene: TRBV4-3
CDR3aa: CASSQEVIRSGNTIYF

j_gene: TRBJ1-3
v_gene: TRBV6-5
CDR3aa: CASTMGSSGNTIYF

j_gene: TRBJ2-7
v_gene: TRBV6-6
CDR3aa: CASSYSPGGSYEQYF

j_gene: TRBJ2-7
v_gene: TRBV5-1
CDR3aa: CASSFITASSYEQYF

j_gene: TRBJ2-7
v_gene: TRBV11-2
CDR3aa: CASRGGDRVSEQYF

j_gene: TRBJ2-2
v_gene: TRBV24-1
CDR3aa: CATSDPGGPQGGAGELFF

j_gene: TRBJ2-6
v_gene: TRBV27
CDR3aa: CASSLGTVSGANVLTF

j_gene: TRBJ2-2
v_gene: TRBV27
CDR3aa: CASSLSPGTNTGELFF

j_gene: TRBJ2-1
v_gene: TRBV24-1
CDR3aa: CATSDLHERTHEQFF

j_gene: TRBJ2-3
v_gene: TRBV30
CDR3aa: CAWADKRRTDTQYF

j_gene: TRBJ1-5
v_gene: TRBV5-1
CDR3aa: CASSLVGGGDGQPQHF

j_gene: TRBJ1-3
v_gene: TRBV7-9
CDR3aa: CASSSPPNEYTIYF

j_gene: TRBJ1-6
v_gene: TRBV19
CDR3aa: CASSTQGAFNSPLHF

j_gene: TRBJ2-7
v_gene: TRBV28
CDR3aa: CASRSSSSSYEQYF

j_gene: TRBJ2-1
v_gene: TRBV2
CDR3aa: CASSGSGGAHEQFF

j_gene: TRBJ2-7
v_gene: TRBV28
CDR3aa: CASTVGGTRRREQYF

j_gene: TRBJ2-4
v_gene: TRBV11-2
CDR3aa: CASSQGGGGKNIQYF

j_gene: TRBJ2-2
v_gene: TRBV3-1/TRBV3-2
CDR3aa: CASSQMAGISGELFF

j_gene: TRBJ1-1
v_gene: TRBV11-2
CDR3aa: CASSLEPRSGTEAFF

j_gene: TRBJ1-2
v_gene: TRBV5-1
CDR3aa: CASSLGGTTGINYGYTF

j_gene: TRBJ1-6
v_gene: TRBV7-9
CDR3aa: CASSLVQGGNSPLHF

j_gene: TRBJ2-7
v_gene: TRBV28
CDR3aa: CASSLHGQAYYEQYF

j_gene: TRBJ2-1
v_gene: TRBV3-1/TRBV3-2
CDR3aa: CASSRAGDPYNEQFF

j_gene: TRBJ2-3
v_gene: TRBV5-4
CDR3aa: CASSGTGGAADTQYF